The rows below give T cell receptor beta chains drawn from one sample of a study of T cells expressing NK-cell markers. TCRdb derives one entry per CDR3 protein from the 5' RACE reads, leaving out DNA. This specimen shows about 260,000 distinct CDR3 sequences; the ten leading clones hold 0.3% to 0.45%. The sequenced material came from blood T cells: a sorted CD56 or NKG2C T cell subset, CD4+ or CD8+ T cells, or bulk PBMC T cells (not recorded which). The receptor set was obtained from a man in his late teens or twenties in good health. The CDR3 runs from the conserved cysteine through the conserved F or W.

CDR3aa: CASSLDQNTGELFF
j_gene: TRBJ2-2
v_gene: TRBV5-4

CDR3aa: CASSSGQGPSEQYF
j_gene: TRBJ2-7
v_gene: TRBV28

CDR3aa: CASSHVGTLAAKNIQYF
j_gene: TRBJ2-4
v_gene: TRBV12-3/TRBV12-4

CDR3aa: CSAEQGAPNEQFF
j_gene: TRBJ2-1
v_gene: TRBV29-1

CDR3aa: CASSLLASGKTIASTDTQYF
j_gene: TRBJ2-3
v_gene: TRBV12-3/TRBV12-4

CDR3aa: CASSRPGLEDTGELFF
j_gene: TRBJ2-2
v_gene: TRBV4-2

CDR3aa: CSVPLSTSGRNEQFF
j_gene: TRBJ2-1
v_gene: TRBV20-1

CDR3aa: CSASAGRGRGGYTF
j_gene: TRBJ1-2
v_gene: TRBV20-1

CDR3aa: CALTGTGTRRETQYF
j_gene: TRBJ2-5
v_gene: TRBV30

CDR3aa: CASSILSGRAENEQFF
j_gene: TRBJ2-1
v_gene: TRBV19

CDR3aa: CASSYSAVAGGLFF
j_gene: TRBJ2-1
v_gene: TRBV6-5

CDR3aa: CASSLTVKGYNEQFF
j_gene: TRBJ2-1
v_gene: TRBV27

CDR3aa: CASSLGGWLDEQFF
j_gene: TRBJ2-1
v_gene: TRBV7-6

CDR3aa: CSAIGALAADTQYF
j_gene: TRBJ2-3
v_gene: TRBV20-1

CDR3aa: CASSSAGNTEAFF
j_gene: TRBJ1-1
v_gene: TRBV11-3

CDR3aa: CASSTGGGKTQYF
j_gene: TRBJ2-5
v_gene: TRBV12-3/TRBV12-4

CDR3aa: CASSSYRDIANEQFF
j_gene: TRBJ2-1
v_gene: TRBV12-3/TRBV12-4

CDR3aa: CASSQTSSLTDTQYF
j_gene: TRBJ2-3
v_gene: TRBV4-2

CDR3aa: CASSLSQFHEQYF
j_gene: TRBJ2-7
v_gene: TRBV12-3/TRBV12-4

CDR3aa: CSVDRLQGVTQYF
j_gene: TRBJ2-5
v_gene: TRBV29-1

CDR3aa: CASRMTSGANNEQFF
j_gene: TRBJ2-1
v_gene: TRBV7-2

CDR3aa: CATSPSTDTQYF
j_gene: TRBJ2-3
v_gene: TRBV15

CDR3aa: CASSRSNGAGVDTGELFF
j_gene: TRBJ2-2
v_gene: TRBV4-2

CDR3aa: CASSSGMSGGFSTYNEQFF
j_gene: TRBJ2-1
v_gene: TRBV5-1